The clone carrying this TCR beta chain has only one observation. Time point noted: newly diagnosed GD, antithyroid drugs for less than 3 months. From RNA extracted from PBMCs, the TCR library was made. This sample was taken from a study of regulatory T cells in long-lasting Graves disease. This CDR3 region has 14 residues. Per germline, CDR1 SGHVS and CDR2 FQNEAQ. V was clipped by 5 bases and J by 7 bases, with 15 bases between them. Through Arm-PCR of CDR3 regions and iRepertoire HTBI primers, TCR beta libraries were built. From the multiplex PCR reads, TCRdb called clonotypes with MiXCR, one entry per CDR3 protein. Among a few hundred thousand distinct CDR3 sequences listed, roughly 17% were seen once. A further study also used this sample, focusing on T cells in Graves' hyperthyroidism and ophthalmopathy. That work adds: The authors' 13 V-J model separated ophthalmopathy from stable hyperthyroidism.

The V call is TRBV7-8, the J call TRBJ2-1; D perhaps matches TRBD1 (5 bases). This TCR came from a woman between 18 and 30 years old with Graves disease. The sample was peripheral blood mononuclear cells (PBMCs), taken at new diagnosis, from a patient treated with antithyroid drugs. The CDR3, as DNA: TGTGCCAGCAGCGACAGATCCCTGAGGAATGAGCAGTTCTTC. It encodes CASSDRSLRNEQFF.